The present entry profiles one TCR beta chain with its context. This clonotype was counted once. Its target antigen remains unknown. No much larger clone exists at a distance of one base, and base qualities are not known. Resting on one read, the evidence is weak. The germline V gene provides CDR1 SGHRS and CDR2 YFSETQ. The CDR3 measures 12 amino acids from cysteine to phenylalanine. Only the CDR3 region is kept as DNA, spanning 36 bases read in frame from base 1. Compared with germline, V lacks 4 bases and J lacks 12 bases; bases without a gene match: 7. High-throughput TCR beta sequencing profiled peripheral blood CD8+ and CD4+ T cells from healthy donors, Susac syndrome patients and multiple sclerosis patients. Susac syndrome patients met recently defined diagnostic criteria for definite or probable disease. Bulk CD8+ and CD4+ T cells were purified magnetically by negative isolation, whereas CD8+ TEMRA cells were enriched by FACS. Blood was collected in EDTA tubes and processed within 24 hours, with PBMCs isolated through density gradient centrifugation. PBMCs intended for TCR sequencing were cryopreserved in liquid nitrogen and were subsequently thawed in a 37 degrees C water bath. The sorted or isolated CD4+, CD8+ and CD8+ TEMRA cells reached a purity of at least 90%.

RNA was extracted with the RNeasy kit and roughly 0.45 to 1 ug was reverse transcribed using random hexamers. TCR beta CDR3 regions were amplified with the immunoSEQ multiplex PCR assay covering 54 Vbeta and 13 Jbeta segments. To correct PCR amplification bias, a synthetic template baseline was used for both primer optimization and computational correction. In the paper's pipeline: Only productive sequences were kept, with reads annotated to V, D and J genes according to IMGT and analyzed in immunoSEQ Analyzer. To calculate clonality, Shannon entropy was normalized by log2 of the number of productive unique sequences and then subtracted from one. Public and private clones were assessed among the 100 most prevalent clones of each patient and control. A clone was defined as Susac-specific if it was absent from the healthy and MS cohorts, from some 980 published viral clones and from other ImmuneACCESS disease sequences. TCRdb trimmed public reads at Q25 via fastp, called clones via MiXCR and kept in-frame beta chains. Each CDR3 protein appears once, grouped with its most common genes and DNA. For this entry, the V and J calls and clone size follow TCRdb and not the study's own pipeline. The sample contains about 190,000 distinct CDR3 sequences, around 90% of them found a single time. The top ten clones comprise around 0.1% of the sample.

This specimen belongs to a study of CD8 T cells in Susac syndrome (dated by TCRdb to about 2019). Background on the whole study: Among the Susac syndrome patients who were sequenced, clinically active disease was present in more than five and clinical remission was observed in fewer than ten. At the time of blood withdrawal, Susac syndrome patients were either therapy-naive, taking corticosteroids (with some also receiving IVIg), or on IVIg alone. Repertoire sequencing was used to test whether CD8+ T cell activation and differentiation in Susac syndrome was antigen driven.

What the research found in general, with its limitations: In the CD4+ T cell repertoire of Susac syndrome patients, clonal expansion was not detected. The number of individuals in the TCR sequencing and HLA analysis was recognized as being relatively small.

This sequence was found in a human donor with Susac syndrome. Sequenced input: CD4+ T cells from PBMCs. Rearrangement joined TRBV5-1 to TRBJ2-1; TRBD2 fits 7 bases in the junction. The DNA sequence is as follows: TGCGCCAGCAGCGCCGGGGGGTGGCTGCAGTTCTTC. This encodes CASSAGGWLQFF.